Described below is a single T cell receptor (beta chain) sequence and its context. V shed 6 bases and J shed 1 base, with 15 bases lying between them. The CDR3 totals 16 residues. In germline, CDR1 is SNHLY, CDR2 FYNNEI. These data are taken from a study of blood T cell repertoires in COVID-19. Study in general: Material from acute and convalescent COVID-19 was sourced from the United States, Italy and Spain. Nucleic acid was either cDNA or gDNA, and it came from T cells, B-cell-depleted T cells, or PBMCs.

Original analysis: Quantification of nucleated cells was approximated via reference gene primer amplification. Generated by immunoSEQ multiplex PCR, the TCRdb table keeps only in-frame clones and is missing some. The DNA gave D and trimming, while V, J and clone size come from that table. The sample shows some 400,000 clones, roughly 89% of them seen only once. The sequenced material came from peripheral blood. This chain joins TRBV2 and TRBJ2-2; no reliable D call. This receptor was obtained from a man in his late teens or twenties with active or convalescent COVID-19. The CDR3 protein is CASSPRRPGNTGELFF. The CDR3 DNA follows: TGTGCCAGCAGCCCACGCCGGCCAGGGAACACCGGGGAGCTGTTTTTT.